Listed here are 5 T cell receptor beta chains from one sample, sequenced in a study of Graves' ophthalmopathy and Graves' hyperthyroidism. RNA transcripts provided the template for amplifying TCR beta CDR3 regions. The library came from an HTBI-primed first-round RT-PCR and a second-round multiplex PCR. MiXCR, applied by TCRdb to the multiplex PCR reads, yields one record per CDR3 protein. The sample holds 650,000 to 900,000 distinct CDR3 sequences, approximately 40% seen once. The sample comprised peripheral blood. The origin of the receptors is an adult man with Graves' ophthalmopathy.

V usage is TRBV15 and J usage is TRBJ1-5; no clear D. CDR1 is LNHNV and CDR2 is YYDKDF in the germline V gene (reference sequence). Trimming cost V 4 bases and J 14 bases, with 15 bases left between them. This CDR3 is built from 12 residues. The CDR3 DNA reads as TGTGCCACCAGCACTGCCCTGGGCGGAGAGCATTTT. It is translated as CATSTALGGEHF.

Notes on this clonotype: With a much larger clone just one base away, this may be a read error. This chain connects TRBV10-3 to TRBJ2-7; either TRBD1 or TRBD2 may fit D (5 bases each). The germline V gene encodes CDR1 ENHRY and CDR2 SYGVKD. This CDR3 has 13 amino acids. Trimming took off 7 bases at V and 7 bases at J, with 17 bases between the two ends. The CDR3 sequence is CAITGDGTGEQYF. Written as DNA, the CDR3 is TGTGCCATCACTGGGGACGGTACAGGAGAGCAGTACTTC.

V gene TRBV7-9 combines with J gene TRBJ2-3; a possible D gene is TRBD2 (6 bases). Germline assignment: CDR1 SEHNR and CDR2 FQNEAQ (reference sequence). The CDR3 sequence is 13 residues long. V lost 7 bases and J lost 12, with 20 bases in between. The CDR3 DNA is TGTGCCAGCACCCTCCATGCGGGGCCGTCACAGTATTTT. The encoded protein is CASTLHAGPSQYF.

On this clonotype: A much bigger clone sits one base away, suggesting this may be a read error. The V and J genes are TRBV10-3 and TRBJ1-2; D unclear. The CDR3 spans 18 residues. The germline gives CDR1 ENHRY, CDR2 SYGVKD. CDR3 bases: TGTGCCATCAGTGAGTCGCCTCGTAAGGAAGGACCTAACTATGGCCACACCTTC. This gives the protein CAISESPRKEGPNYGHTF.

This clonotype came up many times. The genes are TRBV7-2 and TRBJ2-7; 7 bases are a match to TRBD2. Germline V gene lookup returns CDR1 SGHTA and CDR2 FQGNSA. This CDR3 is 15 amino acids long. V dropped 5 bases and J dropped 3; count of bases not matched to a gene: 10. CDR3 protein: CASSPQGGRDYEQYF. Written as DNA, the CDR3 is TGTGCCAGCAGCCCGCAGGGAGGGAGGGACTACGAGCAGTACTTC.